Listed below are T cell receptor beta chains from one sample, sequenced in a study of T cells after yellow fever vaccination. MiXCR, run by TCRdb on the 5' RACE reads, gives a single entry per CDR3 protein. Of around 340,000 distinct CDR3 sequences listed, 8.7% are singletons. The specimen was PBMCs, collected on the day of the first yellow fever vaccination. The receptors originated from a man younger than 35 who received the YFV17D yellow fever vaccine. The CDR3 runs from the conserved cysteine through the conserved F or W. A D gene is named only where the DNA matches it firmly. Rows may omit the clone size; those that give it use once, few, many or a size class.

J | size | D | V | DNA | CDR3
TRBJ2-2 | . | TRBD2 | TRBV5-1 | TGCGCCAGCAGCCCGGGGGGAATCGACACCGGGGAGCTGTTTTTT | CASSPGGIDTGELFF
TRBJ1-4 | few | TRBD1 | TRBV7-9 | TGTGCCAGCAGGACGGGACAGGGGGGCAGGGAAAAACTGTTTTTT | CASRTGQGGREKLFF
TRBJ2-7 | . | . | TRBV11-2 | TGTGCCAGCAGCCCGGACATGACCTACGAGCAGTACTTC | CASSPDMTYEQYF
TRBJ2-1 | few | . | TRBV5-6 | TGTGCCAGCAGCCCTTCTGTTGTGTACAATGAGCAGTTCTTC | CASSPSVVYNEQFF
TRBJ2-2 | many | TRBD2 | TRBV18 | TGTGCCAGCTCACCAGCGGGCGGACTAGGAGGCTCCGGGGAGCTGTTTTTT | CASSPAGGLGGSGELFF
TRBJ2-3 | many | . | TRBV9 | TGTGCCAGCAGCCCCTCCCCGCTCACAGATACGCAGTATTTT | CASSPSPLTDTQYF
TRBJ1-1 | many | . | TRBV4-2 | TGTGCCAGCAGCGAACATATGAACACTGAAGCTTTCTTT | CASSEHMNTEAFF
TRBJ1-1 | many | . | TRBV7-9 | TGTGCCAGCAGCCGGGACACTCAGCGTGAAGCTTTCTTT | CASSRDTQREAFF
TRBJ2-2 | . | TRBD2 | TRBV7-2 | TGTGCCAGCAGCCCGCCGGGACTAGCGGGGGGGTCCGGGGAGCTGTTTTTT | CASSPPGLAGGSGELFF
TRBJ1-2 | few | . | TRBV29-1 | TGCAGCGGTCGGGAGGGAGATGGCTACACCTTC | CSGREGDGYTF
TRBJ1-6 | . | . | TRBV3-1 | TGTGCCAGCAGCGACAGGCTTAATTCACCCCTCCACTTT | CASSDRLNSPLHF
TRBJ1-6 | few | . | TRBV7-2 | TGTGCCAGCAGCCCGGCACCGAGCTCCTATAATTCACCCCTCCACTTT | CASSPAPSSYNSPLHF
TRBJ1-2 | . | . | TRBV29-1 | TGCAGCGTTGACCTTTCCCAGAGTAACTATGGCTACACCTTC | CSVDLSQSNYGYTF
TRBJ1-1 | . | TRBD1 | TRBV12-3/TRBV12-4 | TGTGCCTTCAGTTTAGCAGGGGACAGGGGGCCATTGGGCACTGAAGCTTTCTTT | CAFSLAGDRGPLGTEAFF
TRBJ2-6 | many | . | TRBV11-2 | TGTGCCAGCAGGTCAACCTTAGACAGAAGCTCTGGGGCCAACGTCCTGACTTTC | CASRSTLDRSSGANVLTF
TRBJ2-1 | . | TRBD2 | TRBV20-1 | TGCAGTGCTAGACCACTAGAAACGGGGGGGCAGTTCTTC | CSARPLETGGQFF
TRBJ1-1 | . | . | TRBV15 | TGTGCCACCAGCAAGGCTGGGACTGAAGCTTTCTTT | CATSKAGTEAFF
TRBJ2-5 | few | . | TRBV4-3 | TGCGCCAGCAGCCAAGATCGGGCAGCCCAAGAGACCCAGTACTTC | CASSQDRAAQETQYF
TRBJ1-1 | . | . | TRBV7-8 | TGTGCCAGCAGCTCCGATCGACGGTCCACTGAAGCTTTCTTT | CASSSDRRSTEAFF
TRBJ2-1 | few | TRBD2 | TRBV3-1 | TGTGCCAGCAGCCACCTAGCGGGGGGGCCAATGGCTGAGCAGTTCTTC | CASSHLAGGPMAEQFF
TRBJ1-1 | few | . | TRBV20-1 | TGCAGTGCCGTGGACCTGGGGAACACTGAAGCTTTCTTT | CSAVDLGNTEAFF
TRBJ2-2 | . | TRBD1 | TRBV9 | TGTGCCAGCAGCGTTACTGGGACAGGGGGAAACACCGGGGAGCTGTTTTTT | CASSVTGTGGNTGELFF
TRBJ2-3 | few | TRBD2 | TRBV11-3 | TGTGCCAGCAGCTTATTAAGCGGGGGGCTCACAGATACGCAGTATTTT | CASSLLSGGLTDTQYF
TRBJ1-4 | few | . | TRBV4-3 | TGCGCCAGCAGCCAAGAATATAGGACTAATGAAAAACTGTTTTTT | CASSQEYRTNEKLFF
TRBJ2-1 | few | . | TRBV7-2 | TGTGCCAGCAGCGCCCGCGGGGTCGAGTCCTACAATGAGCAGTTCTTC | CASSARGVESYNEQFF
TRBJ2-2 | many | . | TRBV4-1 | TGCGCCAGCGAGGACACCGGGGAGCTGTTTTTT | CASEDTGELFF
TRBJ2-6 | . | TRBD1 | TRBV7-9 | TGTGCCAGCAGCTGGGACAGACGATTCTCTGGGGCCAACGTCCTGACTTTC | CASSWDRRFSGANVLTF